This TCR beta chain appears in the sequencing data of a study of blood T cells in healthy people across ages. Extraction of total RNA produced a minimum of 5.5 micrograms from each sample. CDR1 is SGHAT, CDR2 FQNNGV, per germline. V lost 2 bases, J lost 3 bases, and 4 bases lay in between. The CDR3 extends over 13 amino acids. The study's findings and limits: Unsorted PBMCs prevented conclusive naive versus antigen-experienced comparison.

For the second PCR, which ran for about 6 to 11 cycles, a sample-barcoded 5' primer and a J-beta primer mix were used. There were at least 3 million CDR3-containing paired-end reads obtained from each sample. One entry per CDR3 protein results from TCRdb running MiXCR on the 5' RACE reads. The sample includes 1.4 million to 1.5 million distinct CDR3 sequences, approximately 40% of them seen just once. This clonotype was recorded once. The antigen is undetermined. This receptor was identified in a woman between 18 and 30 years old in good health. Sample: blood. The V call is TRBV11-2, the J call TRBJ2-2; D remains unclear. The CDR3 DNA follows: TGTGCCAGCAGCTTATCAGACACCGGGGAGCTGTTTTTT. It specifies CASSLSDTGELFF.